The clone carrying this T cell receptor (beta chain) is a singleton in its sample. Its specificity is unknown. CDR1 is KGHSH, CDR2 LQKENI, per germline. J lost 3 bases, V lost 4 bases, and 1 base had no gene match. The CDR3 length is 13 residues. This sample was taken from a study of cytomegalovirus exposure and HLA in healthy donors. At the level of the study: Some 85 million unique TCRs, all from HLA-typed donors, were included in an early release of the data.

The PCR made use of 60 Vbeta and 13 Jbeta primers. Only in-frame clones appear in the TCRdb table, and some are missing; sequencing was by immunoSEQ multiplex PCR. The sample has some 94,000 clones; around 77% are singletons. Study-wide findings and caveats: By HLA locus, TCR association rates varied in a later analysis, with DRB1 showing the most and HLA-C the fewest. According to an earlier analysis, most TCR beta V segments yielded productive rearrangements about 90% or about 30% of the time.

Sample: PBMCs. The sequence was collected from a man aged 40-49 years in good health and CMV-seronegative. The chain has TRBV18 and TRBJ2-7, with 9 bases lining up with TRBD1. The CDR3 protein is CASSLGQGYEQYF. CDR3 bases: TGTGCCAGCTCACTGGGACAGGGCTACGAGCAGTACTTC.